Below, 28 T cell receptor beta chains from the same sample are listed, as sequenced in a study of Graves' ophthalmopathy and Graves' hyperthyroidism. RNA transcripts provided the template for amplifying TCR beta CDR3 regions. After a first-round RT-PCR with HTBI primers, a second-round multiplex PCR was run. One entry per CDR3 protein results from TCRdb running MiXCR on the multiplex PCR reads. The table lists about 410,000 distinct CDR3 sequences, 18% of them singletons. The sample consisted of peripheral blood. These TCRs come from a woman between 18 and 30 years old with Graves' ophthalmopathy.

This clonotype has more than one count but fewer than ten. The chain couples TRBV5-1 to TRBJ2-5; 10 bases agree with TRBD2. This CDR3 has 18 amino acids. From germline, CDR1 is SGHRS and CDR2 YFSETQ. The trim removed 1 base at V and 5 bases at J, leaving 14 bases unmatched. The CDR3 DNA reads as TGCGCCAGCAGCTTGAAGGGCCTAGCGGGGGCCCCTTGGGAGACCCAGTACTTC. This encodes CASSLKGLAGAPWETQYF.

The J gene is TRBJ2-5, the V gene TRBV28, with D hard to call. The germline V gene encodes CDR1 MDHEN and CDR2 SYDVKM. With 2 bases removed from V and 7 bases from J, the gap between germline ends came to 14 bases. This CDR3 region has 14 residues. CDR3 residues: CASSLRRLLGTQYF. CDR3 sequence (DNA): TGTGCCAGCAGTTTAAGACGGCTTCTAGGGACCCAGTACTTC.

This chain links TRBV20-1 with TRBJ1-5; D is unclear. CDR1 and CDR2 from the germline V gene are DFQATT and SNEGSKA (reference sequence). The CDR3 sequence is 15 residues long. Trimming removed 6 bases at V and 3 bases at J, with 18 bases between. CDR3 nucleotide sequence: TGCAGTGCCACTAACCCCACGGCGATCAATCAGCCCCAGCATTTT. Translated: CSATNPTAINQPQHF.

This clonotype showed up many times. The chain has TRBV24-1 and TRBJ1-2; D is ambiguous. The germline CDR1 and CDR2 sequences are KGHDR and SFDVKD. This CDR3 has 14 amino acids. V was cut by 1 base and J by 6 bases, with 11 bases left in between. This CDR3 reads CATSDFGEADGYTF. The CDR3 DNA reads as TGTGCCACCAGTGATTTCGGGGAGGCGGATGGCTACACCTTC.

This clonotype was picked up many times. This chain uses TRBV20-1 with TRBJ1-5, with 7 bases that match TRBD1. Germline loops: CDR1 DFQATT, CDR2 SNEGSKA (reference sequence). The CDR3 consists of 15 residues. The V and J ends lost 3 bases and 4 bases, in that order; junction bases with no gene match: 9. The CDR3 sequence: CSASETGQANQPQHF. DNA of the CDR3: TGCAGTGCTAGTGAGACCGGACAGGCTAATCAGCCCCAGCATTTT.

The CDR3 protein is CASSLASGTSERAFF. In DNA, the CDR3 is TGTGCCAGCAGCTTAGCCTCCGGGACGTCAGAGCGAGCTTTCTTT. V gene TRBV7-9 combines with J gene TRBJ1-1, with D possibly matching TRBD1 (5 bases). Trimming pared 0 bases from V and 10 bases from J, leaving 18 bases between. Per the germline V gene, CDR1 is SEHNR and CDR2 is FQNEAQ (reference sequence). The CDR3 is 15 amino acids.

The sample holds many counts of this clonotype. The genes are TRBV28 and TRBJ2-7; the D gene is possibly TRBD2 (5 bases). Germline CDR1 MDHEN, CDR2 SYDVKM. Trimming stripped 4 bases from V and 4 bases from J, with 17 bases between. The CDR3 consists of 15 residues. CDR3 nucleotide sequence: TGTGCCAGCAGTTCCGCGCTTGAGGGTCTATACGAGCAGTACTTC. Its translation: CASSSALEGLYEQYF.

The chain has TRBV5-5 and TRBJ1-5, with D unclear. The germline gives CDR1 SGHKS, CDR2 YYEKEE (reference sequence). This CDR3 is 15 amino acids long. Deletions cut 2 bases from V and 1 base from J, with 10 bases between. CDR3 in DNA: TGTGCCAGCAGCTTCACACTGGGCAGCAATCAGCCCCAGCATTTT. It translates to CASSFTLGSNQPQHF.

Ten or more counts support this clonotype. The chain is built from TRBV29-1 and TRBJ2-7; a possible D gene is TRBD1 (6 bases). The germline V gene encodes CDR1 SQVTM and CDR2 ANQGSEA. This CDR3 region has 14 residues. Deletions cut 4 bases from V and 2 bases from J, with 15 bases between. The CDR3 here is CSVARDKPPYEQYF. The CDR3 DNA reads TGCAGCGTTGCTAGGGACAAACCTCCCTACGAGCAGTACTTC.

This chain connects TRBV15 to TRBJ1-5; D gene ambiguous. The CDR3 extends over 12 amino acids. Germline V lookup: CDR1 LNHNV, CDR2 YYDKDF (reference sequence). V was clipped by 5 bases and J by 5 bases, with 7 bases between them. The CDR3 is CATSLQYQPQHF. The DNA for the CDR3 is TGTGCCACCAGCCTACAATATCAGCCCCAGCATTTT.

There are many counts of this clonotype. The V gene is TRBV7-8, the J gene TRBJ2-7; D is unresolved. CDR1 is SGHVS and CDR2 is FQNEAQ in the germline V gene. Trimming left V 1 base short and J 0 bases short, with 10 bases between. The CDR3 is made up of 15 amino acids. In DNA form, the CDR3 reads TGTGCCAGCAGCTTAGTCAGTCAGAGCTCCTACGAGCAGTACTTC. Amino acid sequence: CASSLVSQSSYEQYF. The whole variable domain, filled in from reference TRBV7-8 and TRBJ2-7, reads GAGVSQSPRYKVAKRGQDVALRCDPISGHVSLFWYQQALGQGPEFLTYFQNEAQLDKSGLPSDRFFAERPEGSVSTLKIQRTQQEDSAVYLCASSLVSQSSYEQYFGPGTRLTVT.

The sample holds many counts of this clonotype. CDR3 residues: CASRDSGTSGEQYF. The CDR3 DNA reads TGCGCCAGCAGGGACTCCGGGACATCGGGCGAGCAGTACTTC. The chain recombines TRBV10-1 with TRBJ2-7; possible D gene TRBD1, 6 bases. Trimming took 6 bases from V and 6 from J, leaving 18 bases between them. Germline lookup yields CDR1 WNHNN and CDR2 SYGVQD (reference sequence). CDR3 length equals 14 residues.

This clonotype was seen many times. This chain uses TRBV19 with TRBJ2-5; 8 bases fit TRBD2. There are 16 residues in the CDR3. Germline-derived CDR1 and CDR2 are LNHDA and SQIVND (reference sequence). V dropped 5 bases and J dropped 2; count of bases not matched to a gene: 10. The CDR3 is CASSRASGSLQETQYF. CDR3 in DNA: TGTGCCAGTAGTCGGGCCAGCGGGAGCCTTCAAGAGACCCAGTACTTC.

There are many counts of this clonotype. The CDR3: CASSPRAAGVGAFF. The CDR3 region has the DNA TGTGCCAGCAGCCCCAGGGCAGCCGGCGTTGGGGCTTTCTTT. The chain couples TRBV3-1 to TRBJ1-1, with D possibly TRBD1 on 5 matching bases. The CDR3 extends over 14 amino acids. V was clipped by 4 bases and J by 11 bases, with 20 bases between them. The germline CDR1 and CDR2 sequences are LGHDT and YNNKEL (reference sequence).

The table lists this clonotype with many counts. The V call is TRBV30, the J call TRBJ2-5; TRBD1 might be the D (6 bases). Between the trimmed V and J ends, which lost 2 bases and 6 bases, there was a span of 25 bases. The CDR3 extends over 17 amino acids. CDR1 and CDR2 (germline): GTSNPN, SVGIG (reference sequence). CDR3 sequence reads: CAWSSIPARGWGQTQYF. The CDR3 DNA sequence: TGTGCCTGGAGTTCCATCCCAGCCAGGGGTTGGGGGCAGACCCAGTACTTC.

The sample holds many counts of this clonotype. The CDR3 reads CAWSVLYGANTEAFF. The CDR3 DNA reads TGTGCCTGGAGTGTCCTCTACGGGGCGAACACTGAAGCTTTCTTT. The J gene is TRBJ1-1, the V gene TRBV30; perhaps TRBD1 as D (5 bases). The CDR3 length is 15 residues. The germline V gene encodes CDR1 GTSNPN and CDR2 SVGIG (reference sequence). Between the trimmed V and J ends, which lost 0 bases and 1 base, there was a span of 12 bases. The full variable domain, in which reference TRBV30 and TRBJ1-1 provide the parts outside the CDR3, is SQTIHQWPATLVQPVGSPLSLECTVEGTSNPNLYWYRQAAGRGLQLLFYSVGIGQISSEVPQNLSASRPQDRQFILSSKKLLLSDSGFYLCAWSVLYGANTEAFFGQGTRLTVV.

This clonotype was counted ten times or more. A much bigger clone sits one base away, suggesting this may be a read error. Written as DNA, the CDR3 is TGTGCCAGCAGTATGGGACGGGAAGAGACCCAGTACTTC. As protein: CASSMGREETQYF. The rearrangement uses TRBV28 and TRBJ2-5, with D perhaps matching TRBD1 or TRBD2 (5 bases each). The V end was cut by 5 bases, the J end by 3 bases, with 10 bases between. The CDR3 is made up of 13 amino acids. The germline V gene encodes CDR1 MDHEN and CDR2 SYDVKM. The full variable domain, its missing parts supplied by reference TRBV28 and TRBJ2-5, is DVKVTQSSRYLVKRTGEKVFLECVQDMDHENMFWYRQDPGLGLRLIYFSYDVKMKEKGDIPEGYSVSREKKERFSLILESASTNQTSMYLCASSMGREETQYFGPGTRLLVL.

In this sample, this clonotype turned up many times. The chain joins TRBV9 to TRBJ2-5; D is possibly TRBD2 (5 bases). Germline assignment: CDR1 SGDLS and CDR2 YYNGEE. The CDR3 is 16 residues long. The V and J ends lost 4 bases and 1 base respectively, with 17 bases between them. CDR3 loop: CASSRGGVALQETQYF. The CDR3 nucleotides read TGTGCCAGCAGCCGCGGAGGCGTTGCTCTCCAAGAGACCCAGTACTTC.

V usage is TRBV12-3 or TRBV12-4 and J usage is TRBJ2-7; unclear D gene. V was trimmed by 8 bases and J by 6 bases, leaving 11 bases between them. There are 11 residues in the CDR3. CDR3 sequence (DNA): TGTGCCAGCTGCAACCTGGGCGAGCAGTACTTC. Translated, it gives CASCNLGEQYF.

There are many counts of this clonotype. The rearrangement joins TRBV30 to TRBJ2-7, with D hard to call. Germline-derived CDR1 and CDR2 are GTSNPN and SVGIG (reference sequence). This CDR3 region has 12 residues. Trimming pared 0 bases from V and 6 bases from J, leaving 9 bases between. CDR3 nucleotides: TGTGCCTGGAGTGTACACGTCAGCGAGCAGTACTTC. Amino acids: CAWSVHVSEQYF.

The table lists this clonotype with many counts. The chain combines TRBV28 with TRBJ2-3; TRBD1 matches at 9 bases. Germline V gene data show CDR1 as MDHEN and CDR2 as SYDVKM. V lost 2 bases and J lost 6; bases outside the gene matches: 3. CDR3 size: 14 residues. CDR3 sequence reads: CASSLGDRADTQYF. The CDR3 DNA is TGTGCCAGCAGTTTAGGGGACAGGGCCGATACGCAGTATTTT.

This clonotype occurred many times. This chain connects TRBV6-1 to TRBJ1-1; D is possibly TRBD1 (6 bases). Per the germline V gene, CDR1 is MNHNS and CDR2 is SASEGT. Deletions cut 7 bases from V and 1 base from J, with 10 bases between. This CDR3 contains 13 residues. The CDR3 region has the DNA TGTGCCAGCAAGGGGGGAGGGAACACTGAAGCTTTCTTT. It codes for CASKGGGNTEAFF.

This clonotype was seen repeatedly, ten times or more. V and J are TRBV12-3 or TRBV12-4 and TRBJ2-6, with no clear D. The V and J ends lost 10 bases and 0 bases respectively, with 19 bases between them. The CDR3 consists of 17 residues. CDR3 amino acids: CATARAGRFSGANVLTF. The DNA for the CDR3 is TGTGCCACCGCCCGGGCAGGCCGATTCTCTGGGGCCAACGTCCTGACTTTC.

This sequence joins TRBV28 and TRBJ2-5; 9 nucleotides align to TRBD1. The CDR3 extends over 13 amino acids. With V trimmed by 4 bases and J by 6 bases, 3 bases remained unmatched. Germline loops: CDR1 MDHEN, CDR2 SYDVKM. In DNA form, the CDR3 reads TGTGCCAGCAGTTGGGACAGGGCCCAGACCCAGTACTTC. This codes for CASSWDRAQTQYF. The full variable domain, in which reference TRBV28 and TRBJ2-5 provide the parts outside the CDR3, is DVKVTQSSRYLVKRTGEKVFLECVQDMDHENMFWYRQDPGLGLRLIYFSYDVKMKEKGDIPEGYSVSREKKERFSLILESASTNQTSMYLCASSWDRAQTQYFGPGTRLLVL.

This clonotype was seen many times. The J gene is TRBJ1-5, the V gene TRBV28, with D possibly matching TRBD1 (5 bases). Germline assignment: CDR1 MDHEN and CDR2 SYDVKM. This CDR3 spans 17 amino acids. Trimming removed 5 bases at V and 5 bases at J, with 22 bases between. CDR3 DNA sequence: TGTGCCAGCAGTCCCCCCCACGAAGAAGCGGGGCATCAGCCCCAGCATTTT. This encodes CASSPPHEEAGHQPQHF.

The CDR3 bases are TGTGCCAGCAGTGAAAGGACCGGGACAGGGGTTCAGCCCCAGCATTTT. This translates into CASSERTGTGVQPQHF. The chain combines TRBV2 with TRBJ1-5; 10 nucleotides line up with TRBD1. Germline V gives CDR1 SNHLY, CDR2 FYNNEI. The CDR3 has 16 residues. The V segment lost 2 bases and the J segment 6 bases; nucleotides outside the gene matches: 7.

This clonotype was seen repeatedly, ten times or more. The chain is built from TRBV7-9 and TRBJ1-3; the D gene is possibly TRBD1 (5 bases). Germline CDR1 and CDR2: SEHNR and FQNEAQ (reference sequence). The CDR3 is 15 amino acids. V was cut by 0 bases and J by 5 bases, with 11 bases left in between. This CDR3 reads CASSLARGPRNTIYF. The CDR3 DNA reads TGTGCCAGCAGCTTAGCCCGGGGCCCAAGAAACACCATATATTTT.

This clonotype was recorded many times. CDR3 protein: CSAREGAGVVEQYF. CDR3 DNA: TGCAGTGCTAGAGAGGGAGCGGGAGTTGTCGAGCAGTACTTC. The V call is TRBV20-1, the J call TRBJ2-7, with 8 positions matching TRBD2. This CDR3 region has 14 residues. The V gene's germline CDR1 is DFQATT and CDR2 SNEGSKA (reference sequence). J was trimmed by 6 bases and V by 0 bases; bases with no gene match: 7.